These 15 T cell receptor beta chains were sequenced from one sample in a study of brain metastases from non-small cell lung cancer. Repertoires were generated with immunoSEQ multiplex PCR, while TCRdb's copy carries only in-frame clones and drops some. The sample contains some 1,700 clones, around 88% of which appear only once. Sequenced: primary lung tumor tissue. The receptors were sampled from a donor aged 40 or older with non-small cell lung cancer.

CDR3 amino acids: CATSDFGDGTGELFF. The CDR3 nucleotides read TGTGCCACCAGTGATTTTGGGGACGGCACCGGGGAGCTGTTTTTT. This chain links TRBV24-1 with TRBJ2-2; perhaps D is TRBD1 or TRBD2 (5 bases each). CDR1 and CDR2 from the germline V gene are KGHDR and SFDVKD. This CDR3 region has 15 residues. V was shortened by 1 base and J by 4 bases, with 9 bases between the two germline ends.

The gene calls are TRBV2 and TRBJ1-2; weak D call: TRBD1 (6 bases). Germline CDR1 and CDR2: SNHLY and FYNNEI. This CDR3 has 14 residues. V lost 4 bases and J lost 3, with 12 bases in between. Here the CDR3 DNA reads TGTGCCAGCAGTGGACAGGCGAATCACTATGGCTACACCTTC. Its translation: CASSGQANHYGYTF.

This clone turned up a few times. This CDR3 is CASRGGTTSPTF. Written as DNA, the CDR3 is TGTGCCAGCAGGGGGGGCACCACCTCTCCCACCTTC. V gene TRBV6-5 combines with J gene TRBJ1-2; D is possibly TRBD1 (6 bases). The CDR3 loop spans 12 amino acids. Trimming pared 6 bases from V and 13 bases from J, leaving 18 bases between. CDR1 and CDR2 from the germline V gene are MNHEY and SVGAGI.

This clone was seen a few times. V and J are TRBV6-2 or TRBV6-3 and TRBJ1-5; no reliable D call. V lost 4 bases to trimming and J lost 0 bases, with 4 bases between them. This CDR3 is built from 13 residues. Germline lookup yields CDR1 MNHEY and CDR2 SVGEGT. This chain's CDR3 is CASSSNSNQPQHF. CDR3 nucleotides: TGTGCCAGCAGTTCGAATAGCAATCAGCCCCAGCATTTT.

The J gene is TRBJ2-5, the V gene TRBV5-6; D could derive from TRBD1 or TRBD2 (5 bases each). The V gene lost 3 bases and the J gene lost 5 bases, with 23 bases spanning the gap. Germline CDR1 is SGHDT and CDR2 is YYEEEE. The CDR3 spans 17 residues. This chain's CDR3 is CASSSGFWSGSWETQYF. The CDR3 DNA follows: TGTGCCAGCAGCTCGGGGTTTTGGTCAGGGAGTTGGGAGACCCAGTACTTC.

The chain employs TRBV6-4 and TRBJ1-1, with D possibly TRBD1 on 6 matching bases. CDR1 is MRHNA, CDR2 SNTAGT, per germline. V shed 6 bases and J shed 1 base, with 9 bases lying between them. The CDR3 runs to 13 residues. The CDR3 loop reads CASSRTENTEAFF. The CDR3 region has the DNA TGTGCCAGCAGCCGGACAGAGAACACTGAAGCTTTCTTT.

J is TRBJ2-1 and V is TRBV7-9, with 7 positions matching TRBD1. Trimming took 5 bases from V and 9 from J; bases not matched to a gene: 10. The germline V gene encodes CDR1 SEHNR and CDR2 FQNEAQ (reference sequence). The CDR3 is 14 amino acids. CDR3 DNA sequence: TGTGCCAGCAGCCTGCGACAGGGCCCTGGTGAGCAGTTCTTC. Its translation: CASSLRQGPGEQFF.

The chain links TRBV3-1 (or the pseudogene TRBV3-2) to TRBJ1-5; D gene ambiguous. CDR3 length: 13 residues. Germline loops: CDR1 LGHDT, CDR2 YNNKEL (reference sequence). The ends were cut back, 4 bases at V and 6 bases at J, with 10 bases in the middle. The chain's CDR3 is CASSRTGSQPQHF. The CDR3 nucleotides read TGTGCCAGCAGCCGGACGGGATCTCAGCCCCAGCATTTT.

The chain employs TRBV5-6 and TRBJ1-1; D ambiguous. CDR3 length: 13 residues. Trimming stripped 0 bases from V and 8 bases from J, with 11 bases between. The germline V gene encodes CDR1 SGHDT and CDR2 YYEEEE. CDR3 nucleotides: TGTGCCAGCAGCTTGGTTTACCAGGAAGAAGCTTTCTTT. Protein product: CASSLVYQEEAFF.

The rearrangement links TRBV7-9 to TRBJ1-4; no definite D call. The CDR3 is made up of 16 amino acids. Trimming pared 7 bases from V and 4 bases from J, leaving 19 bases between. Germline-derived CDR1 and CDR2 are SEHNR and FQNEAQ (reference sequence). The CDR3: CASTGVVVAGNEKLFF. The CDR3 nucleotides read TGTGCCAGCACCGGGGTTGTGGTGGCGGGTAATGAAAAACTGTTTTTT.

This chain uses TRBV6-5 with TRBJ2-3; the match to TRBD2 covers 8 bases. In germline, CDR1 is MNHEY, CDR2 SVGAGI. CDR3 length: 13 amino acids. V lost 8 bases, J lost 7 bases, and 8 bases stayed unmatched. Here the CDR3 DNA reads TGTGCCAGCCGGCAGCGGGGGATATATACGCAGTATTTT. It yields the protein CASRQRGIYTQYF.

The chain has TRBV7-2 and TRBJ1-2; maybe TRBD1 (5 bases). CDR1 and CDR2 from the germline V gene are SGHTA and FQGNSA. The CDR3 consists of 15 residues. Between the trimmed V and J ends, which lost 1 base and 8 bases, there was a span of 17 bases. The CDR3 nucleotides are TGTGCCAGCAGCTTAGTAAGAGGGGAAGTTGGAGGCTACACCTTC. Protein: CASSLVRGEVGGYTF.

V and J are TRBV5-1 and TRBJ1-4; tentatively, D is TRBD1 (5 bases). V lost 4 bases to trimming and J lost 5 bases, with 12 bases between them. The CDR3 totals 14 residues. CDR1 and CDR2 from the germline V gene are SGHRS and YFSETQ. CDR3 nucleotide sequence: TGCGCCAGCAGCCCCGGGGCCCACAATGAAAAACTGTTTTTT. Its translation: CASSPGAHNEKLFF. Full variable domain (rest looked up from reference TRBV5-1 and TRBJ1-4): KAGVTQTPRYLIKTRGQQVTLSCSPISGHRSVSWYQQTPGQGLQFLFEYFSETQRNKGNFPGRFSGRQFSNSRSEMNVSTLELGDSALYLCASSPGAHNEKLFFGSGTQLSVL.

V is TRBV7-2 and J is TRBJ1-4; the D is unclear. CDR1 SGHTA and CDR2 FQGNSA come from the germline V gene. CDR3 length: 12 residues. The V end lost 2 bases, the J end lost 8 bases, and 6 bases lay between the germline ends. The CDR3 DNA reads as TGTGCCAGCAGCTTACAAGGGGAAAAACTGTTTTTT. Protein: CASSLQGEKLFF.

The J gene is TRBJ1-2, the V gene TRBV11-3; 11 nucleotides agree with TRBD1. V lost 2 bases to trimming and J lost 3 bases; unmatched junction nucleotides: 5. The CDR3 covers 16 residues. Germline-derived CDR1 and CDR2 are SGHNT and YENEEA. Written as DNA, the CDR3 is TGTGCCAGCAGCTTACTTCCGGGACAGGGGGACTATGGCTACACCTTC. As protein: CASSLLPGQGDYGYTF. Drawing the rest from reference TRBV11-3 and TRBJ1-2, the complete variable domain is EAGVVQSPRYKIIEKKQPVAFWCNPISGHNTLYWYLQNLGQGPELLIRYENEEAVDDSQLPKDRFSAERLKGVDSTLKIQPAELGDSAVYLCASSLLPGQGDYGYTFGSGTRLTVV.